This T cell receptor (beta chain) came from a study of blood T cells in healthy people across ages (dated by TCRdb to 2015 to 2017). For the wider study: Template switching captured roughly one uniquely barcoded TCR beta cDNA molecule per two T cells in model experiments. Age-related changes in TCR beta repertoire diversity were measured in the study by deep sequencing normalized with unique cDNA molecular identifiers. Donors were grouped into four age groups: young (average 16 years), middle-aged (around 39), aged (around 56) and long-lived (just over 80). Two additional independent replicas of 1 million unique cDNA reads from the same blood draw were analyzed for two donors (one aged 18 to 29 and one aged 80 or older). The investigation overall reported the following: Estimates of total diversity from one million sequenced T cells were regarded as lower bounds and underestimates. As age increased, observed TCR beta diversity per million T cells dropped in a roughly linear way, and a significant reduction was already evident by age roughly 40. Bulk unsorted PBMC profiling prevented conclusive comparison of naive and antigen-experienced compartments. A strong correlation was found between observed TCR beta diversity and the percentage of naive T cells measured by flow cytometry. Compared with the aged group, the long-lived group had more naive CD4+ T cells, fewer expanded clones and increased TCR diversity, a pattern suggesting age selection. The CMV infection status of donors was not known, potentially confounding age-related changes in expanded clonotypes.

As encoded in the germline V gene, CDR1 is SGHTA while CDR2 is FQGNSA. At the junction V is shortened by 5 bases and J by 6 bases, with 13 bases in between. The CDR3 starts with the cysteine, ends with the phenylalanine, and has 13 residues. Only CDR3 DNA is held: 39 bases, read in frame from base 1. This clonotype was detected only a few times. There is no known antigen for this receptor. Base-call qualities are not available, and no considerably larger clone is one nucleotide away. Donors were 39 systemically healthy Caucasian individuals from Russia aged roughly 6 to 90 years. Ten milliliters of peripheral blood were drawn from each donor into EDTA-treated Vacutainer tubes. Ficoll-Paque density-gradient centrifugation was used to isolate PBMCs, with at least 6 million per sample. Total RNA was extracted from PBMCs with Trizol reagent, with at least 5.5 micrograms obtained per sample. For every donor, flow cytometry on a PBMC aliquot measured the percentage of naive CD45RAhigh/CD27high T cells.

Library construction relied on 5' RACE. TCRdb records Illumina HiSeq 2500 as the sequencer. A second PCR of 7 to 11 cycles was performed with a sample-barcoded 5' primer and a J-beta primer mix. A unique molecular identifier was introduced onto each TCR beta cDNA molecule by a template-switch 5' adaptor carrying 12 random nucleotides. Each sample yielded at least 2.5 million CDR3-containing paired-end reads. First-strand cDNA was synthesized from all RNA with the Mint cDNA synthesis kit, primed by a TRBC-specific oligonucleotide. All cDNA was treated with uracil-DNA glycosylase and then went through a first 18-cycle PCR with the universal primers M1SS and BC2_uni_R. The authors processed their data as follows. Each sample was normalized by randomly selecting 1 million high-quality reads, each carrying a distinct molecular identifier. Instead of being binned into consensus sequences, reads that shared molecular identifiers were thrown out. MiTCR, set to a Q25 quality threshold and the strictest error-elimination algorithm, was used for CDR3 identification, clonotype clustering and error correction. A nonparametric unseen species model with Euler transformation was used to estimate a lower bound on total TCR beta diversity. TCRdb took the public reads, trimmed them with fastp at Q25, ran MiXCR for clone calling and kept in-frame beta chains. Every CDR3 protein is listed once, alongside the most common genes and DNA of its rows. The V and J calls were determined by TCRdb, not by the authors. The sample table contains about 800,000 distinct CDR3 sequences; only one count was recorded for roughly 25% of them. The top ten constitute under 4.5% of the sample.

The sample was also reused in another study, on T cells of mothers and their children. Reported in the second study: Nine systemically healthy Caucasian individuals served as donors, namely three mothers together with their six children. cDNA synthesis used all of the extracted RNA, with roughly 1.5 ug of RNA in each 15 ul reaction. Sample barcodes and 2-4 random nucleotides were added via the M1S primer in the second PCR. More than 9 million TCR beta CDR3 reads were obtained from each mother, and about 3 million reads were obtained from each child. Thymic selection similarly shapes TCR recombination output in related and unrelated pairs, with minor effect from inherited differences. Normalized repertoire overlap was always found to be slightly, but never significantly, higher in related mother-child pairs than in unrelated mother-child pairs. With a sensitivity of around 97 clones per million clonotypes, no persistent microchimeric T cell clones were detected. The study used deep NGS to compare TCR beta repertoires of mothers and children, seeking features distinguishing related mother-child pairs from unrelated individuals. The mean age was roughly 44 +/- 4 years for the mothers and around 10 +/- 4 years for the children. After adapters were ligated using NEBNext reagents, the libraries underwent 100+100 nt paired-end sequencing on an Illumina HiSeq 2000. To prevent cross-contamination, the mother and child libraries were prepared a month apart and were sequenced in separate runs. Between roughly 450,000 and 2,000,000 distinct TCR beta clonotypes were identified per donor. Naive TCR beta clonotypes were estimated from low-frequency clonotypes matched to each donor's FACS-determined naive share, without sorting.

The sample comprised blood. The receptor was derived from a boy aged 10-17 years in good health. The chain links TRBV7-2 with TRBJ1-2; the D gene is perhaps TRBD1, from 6 matching bases. The CDR3 has the sequence CASSLQGSDGYTF. The DNA sequence reads TGTGCCAGCAGCCTCCAGGGGAGCGATGGCTACACCTTC.